Many counts were recorded for the clone carrying this TCR beta chain. What it binds is not known. The sample originates from a study of T-cell reconstitution after alpha-beta-depleted transplantation in children. Study observations and caveats: By about two months after transplant, alpha-beta T cells reportedly arose from several hundred graft clones that had expanded.

Preparation of the TCRbeta library used unique molecular identifiers. TCRdb re-called the PCR reads with MiXCR, one entry per CDR3 protein. The sample has tens of thousands of distinct CDR3 sequences; 4.9% are singletons. The receptor was isolated from a boy younger than two who had a stem cell transplant for acute myeloid leukemia, so the T cells may come from the graft donor. The specimen was PBMCs, mostly from graft donor cells, collected 180 days after TCRalphabeta/CD19-depleted stem cell transplant.

In DNA, the CDR3 is TGTGCCAGCAGTTTAACGTGGACCGGGGAGCTGTTTTTT. This translates into CASSLTWTGELFF. The rearrangement joins TRBV12-3 or TRBV12-4 to TRBJ2-2, with D hard to call. The CDR3 extends over 13 amino acids. V was pared by 2 bases and J by 5 bases, with 6 bases between.